The clone carrying this TCR beta chain has ten or more counts. A sample of blood taken at first hyperthyroidism diagnosis preceded any ophthalmopathy symptoms. Source material for PBMCs was more than 7.5 ml fresh peripheral blood. This sample is part of a study of T cells in Graves' hyperthyroidism and ophthalmopathy. Amplification targeted TCR beta CDR3 regions from RNA transcripts. Initially, a first-round RT-PCR of the TCR CDR3 employed the HTBI primer set. One entry per CDR3 protein results from TCRdb running MiXCR on the multiplex PCR reads. The sample shows around 300,000 distinct CDR3 sequences, 13% of them seen only once. CDR1 and CDR2 from the germline V gene are MNHNS and SASEGT. V dropped 5 bases and J dropped 2 bases, with 19 bases sitting between them. CDR3 size: 16 residues.

The source of this sequence is a woman in her twenties or thirties with Graves' hyperthyroidism that later progressed to Graves' ophthalmopathy. V and J are TRBV6-1 and TRBJ2-7, with D maybe TRBD1 (6 bases). Source material: blood. The CDR3 DNA reads TGTGCCAGCAGTTACGACAGGAATTTTTTAGCCTACGAGCAGTACTTC. This sequence encodes CASSYDRNFLAYEQYF.